This T cell receptor beta chain was obtained from a study of early T cells in non-severe SARS-CoV-2 infection. Points from the study as a whole: Matches to VDJdb favored anti-spike CD8 responses and missed private and CD4 specificities.

Researchers tagged individual cDNA molecules with unique molecular identifiers. Via MiXCR, TCRdb re-called the 5' RACE reads, giving one row per CDR3 protein. This table holds about 52,000 distinct CDR3 sequences, approximately 10% found once. The CDR3 has 12 residues. Germline V lookup: CDR1 SQVTM, CDR2 ANQGSEA. Trimming cost V 6 bases and J 4 bases, with 12 bases left between them. This clonotype has just a few counts. The antigen is unknown. Sequencing used whole blood. The clonotype originates from an adult who was a healthcare worker with PCR-confirmed SARS-CoV-2 infection or an uninfected control (not recorded which). The chain carries TRBV29-1 and TRBJ1-1, with D unclear. CDR3 loop: CSVARQGTEAFF. For the CDR3, the DNA is TGCAGCGTGGCCAGGCAAGGCACTGAAGCTTTCTTT.